A single sample gave rise to the 13 T cell receptor beta chains below, sequenced in a study of T cells after yellow fever vaccination. TCRdb redid the calling of the 5' RACE reads with MiXCR, one entry per CDR3 protein. The table lists more than 350,000 distinct CDR3 sequences, roughly 11% of them singletons. Sequenced material: PBMCs, taken on the day of the first yellow fever vaccination. The receptors stem from a man younger than 30 who received the YFV17D yellow fever vaccine.

This clonotype was seen a few times. This chain connects TRBV4-2 to TRBJ1-1; a possible D gene is TRBD1 (6 bases). Germline assignment: CDR1 LGHNA and CDR2 YNFKEQ. The V and J ends lost 3 bases and 7 bases respectively, with 21 bases between them. The CDR3 extends over 16 amino acids. For the CDR3, the DNA is TGTGCCAGCAGCCATGGAGGGAGGGCAGGGGTTGGTGAAGCTTTCTTT. It encodes CASSHGGRAGVGEAFF.

The chain uses TRBV4-3 and TRBJ2-2; maybe TRBD1 (5 bases). Between the trimmed V and J ends, which lost 0 bases and 5 bases, there was a span of 19 bases. CDR1 and CDR2 from the germline V gene are LGHNA and YSLEER. The CDR3 length is 18 residues. In DNA, the CDR3 is TGCGCCAGCAGCCAAGATGCTGCTGTGCAGGGCGGAACCGGGGAGCTGTTTTTT. Protein: CASSQDAAVQGGTGELFF.

This clonotype was detected ten times or more. The CDR3 region is CATSESREDTQYF. CDR3 nucleotide sequence: TGTGCCACCAGTGAGTCCAGGGAGGATACGCAGTATTTT. The chain couples TRBV24-1 to TRBJ2-3; either TRBD1 or TRBD2 may supply D (5 bases each). Germline V CDR1 and CDR2: KGHDR, SFDVKD. The CDR3 loop spans 13 amino acids. The V end lost 4 bases, the J end lost 6 bases, and 10 bases lay between the germline ends.

A note on this clonotype: A much larger clone lies a single base off, so this may be a read error. This rearrangement joins TRBV4-3 to TRBJ1-5, with D hard to call. Per the germline V gene, CDR1 is LGHNA and CDR2 is YSLEER. The length of the CDR3 is 12 residues. This chain's CDR3 is CASSQEGQLQHF. The DNA for the CDR3 is TGCGCCAGCAGCCAAGAGGGTCAGCTCCAGCATTTT.

The chain couples TRBV20-1 to TRBJ1-1; D not resolved. CDR1 is DFQATT and CDR2 is SNEGSKA in the germline V gene (reference sequence). This CDR3 is built from 14 residues. The ends were cut back, 1 base at V and 0 bases at J, with 9 bases in the middle. In DNA form, the CDR3 reads TGCAGTGCTAGAGTTCTGGCTGTGAACACTGAAGCTTTCTTT. It codes for CSARVLAVNTEAFF.

The rearrangement links TRBV6-5 to TRBJ2-7; possibly TRBD1 or TRBD2 for D (5 bases each). The germline gives CDR1 MNHEY, CDR2 SVGAGI. Between the trimmed V and J ends, which lost 2 bases and 3 bases, there was a span of 14 bases. The CDR3 has 15 residues. The CDR3 loop reads CASSYAGTSGYEQYF. The CDR3 region has the DNA TGTGCCAGCAGTTACGCCGGGACCTCAGGCTACGAGCAGTACTTC.

Turning to this clonotype: A clone one base away is much larger, so this may be a read error. The chain links TRBV7-2 to TRBJ2-5; TRBD1 might be the D (6 bases). Trimming pared 5 bases from V and 10 bases from J, leaving 11 bases between. The CDR3 runs to 11 residues. Germline V gene lookup returns CDR1 SGHTA and CDR2 FQGNSA. CDR3 nucleotides: TGTGCCAGCAGCCCAGGGGAAATCCAGTACTTC. It codes for CASSPGEIQYF.

This chain joins TRBV7-2 and TRBJ1-6; tentative D call: TRBD1 (5 bases). The germline V and J ends were trimmed by 3 bases and 10 bases, with 19 bases remaining between them. The V gene's germline CDR1 is SGHTA and CDR2 FQGNSA. This CDR3 contains 16 residues. For the CDR3, the DNA is TGTGCCAGCAGCTTGGGGGTGGCGGGCTTTGGATCACCCCTCCACTTT. This gives the protein CASSLGVAGFGSPLHF.

The sample holds a few counts of this clonotype. V gene TRBV7-3 combines with J gene TRBJ1-6, with D possibly being TRBD1 (5 bases). This CDR3 has 13 residues. CDR1 SGHTA and CDR2 FQGTGA come from the germline V gene. Trimming took 2 bases from V and 8 from J, leaving 7 bases between them. CDR3 region: CASSLEQDSPLHF. The CDR3 nucleotides read TGTGCCAGCAGCTTAGAACAGGATTCACCCCTCCACTTT.

This clonotype came up many times. The gene calls are TRBV12-3 or TRBV12-4 and TRBJ2-3; D is perhaps TRBD2 (6 bases). The CDR3 spans 12 residues. The ends were cut back, 6 bases at V and 11 bases at J, with 15 bases in the middle. The CDR3 DNA reads TGTGCCAGCAGCACACCCCGGGGAGGGCAGTATTTT. It codes for CASSTPRGGQYF.

This clonotype has a count of ten or more. The chain uses TRBV4-3 and TRBJ1-1; D is ambiguous. The length of the CDR3 is 15 residues. From germline, CDR1 is LGHNA and CDR2 YSLEER. V lost 2 bases, J lost 0 bases, and 10 bases lay in between. As DNA, the CDR3 is TGCGCCAGCAGCCAATGGGCTATCATGAACACTGAAGCTTTCTTT. Protein product: CASSQWAIMNTEAFF.

This clonotype was observed a few times. The chain combines TRBV6-1 with TRBJ2-1; D is unresolved. Germline CDR1 reads MNHNS; CDR2 reads SASEGT. Trimming took off 1 base at V and 0 bases at J, with 10 bases between the two ends. CDR3 length equals 16 residues. The CDR3 region has the DNA TGTGCCAGCAGTGAAGAAGTTCTGAGCTCCTACAATGAGCAGTTCTTC. It encodes CASSEEVLSSYNEQFF.

This clonotype has at least ten counts. The chain employs TRBV4-3 and TRBJ1-2; weak D call: TRBD1 (6 bases). Trimming took 0 bases from V and 8 from J, leaving 16 bases between them. This CDR3 region has 15 residues. Germline V gives CDR1 LGHNA, CDR2 YSLEER. The CDR3 DNA is TGCGCCAGCAGCCAAGATGGGACACATATGGGCGGCTACACCTTC. Encoded protein: CASSQDGTHMGGYTF.